The 13 T cell receptor beta chains listed next were all sequenced from one sample in a study of CD8+ T cells in alopecia areata. cDNA prepared by RNA extraction and subsequent reverse transcription served as the template for sequencing. Clones were read by immunoSEQ multiplex PCR, and TCRdb kept only the in-frame ones, dropping some. This sample carries 140,000 or so clones, about half of them seen once, and the ten largest clones take more than 0.95%. The source material was CD4+ T cells sorted from blood, sampled at week 0. These receptor sequences come from a human donor with alopecia areata.

In its sample, this clone was seen a few times. The chain is built from TRBV2 and TRBJ1-2; D is unclear. CDR1 and CDR2 (germline): SNHLY, FYNNEI. The CDR3 spans 15 residues. V dropped 7 bases and J dropped 2 bases, with 17 bases sitting between them. The CDR3 nucleotides read TGTGCCAGCAAACGGGGTATAACGTCGAACTATGGCTACACCTTC. It yields the protein CASKRGITSNYGYTF.

V gene TRBV28 combines with J gene TRBJ1-5, with TRBD1 matching 7 bases. CDR1 is MDHEN and CDR2 is SYDVKM in the germline V gene. After removal of 8 bases from V and 4 bases from J, the junction contained 17 bases not matched to a gene. CDR3 length: 17 amino acids. The CDR3 region has the DNA TGTGCCAGCTTACCAGGGACAGTAGGTAAAAGGAATCAGCCCCAGCATTTT. Residues: CASLPGTVGKRNQPQHF.

There are a few counts of this clone. The chain couples TRBV5-4 to TRBJ2-6, with TRBD2 as a possible D gene (5 bases). The germline CDR1 and CDR2 sequences are SGHNT and YYREEE (reference sequence). Trimming removed 3 bases from V and 2 bases from J, with 9 bases in between. The CDR3 is made up of 15 amino acids. CDR3 in amino acids: CASSSLGTGANVLTF. Written as DNA, the CDR3 is TGTGCCAGCAGCTCCCTCGGGACTGGGGCCAACGTCCTGACTTTC.

The rearrangement uses TRBV30 and TRBJ1-2; 7 bases fit TRBD1. The CDR3 sequence is 13 residues long. Trimming took 8 bases from V and 1 from J; bases not matched to a gene: 7. CDR1 and CDR2 from the germline V gene are GTSNPN and SVGIG (reference sequence). The CDR3 protein is CARYRGDNYGYTF. Written as DNA, the CDR3 is TGTGCCAGATACAGGGGTGATAACTATGGCTACACCTTC.

The gene calls are TRBV29-1 and TRBJ2-3, with TRBD1 identical over 8 bases. This CDR3 comprises 13 residues. The V and J ends lost 4 bases and 4 bases, in that order; junction bases with no gene match: 4. The germline CDR1 and CDR2 sequences are SQVTM and ANQGSEA. This chain's CDR3 is CSVVAGGPDTQYF. The DNA for the CDR3 is TGCAGCGTTGTGGCAGGGGGCCCAGATACGCAGTATTTT.

This chain uses TRBV6-5 with TRBJ1-2; unclear D gene. CDR3 size: 15 residues. The V and J ends lost 7 bases and 6 bases respectively, with 21 bases between them. In germline, CDR1 is MNHEY, CDR2 SVGAGI. In DNA, the CDR3 is TGTGCCAGCACAACCTGGCCCTCGGGCCTGGATGGCTACACCTTC. Its translation is CASTTWPSGLDGYTF.

The chain couples TRBV28 to TRBJ1-1; 9 bases line up with TRBD1. With V trimmed by 5 bases and J by 4 bases, 8 bases remained unmatched. This CDR3 is built from 15 residues. Germline CDR1 reads MDHEN; CDR2 reads SYDVKM. The CDR3 sequence: CASSLLTGGITEAFF. As DNA, the CDR3 is TGTGCCAGCAGTCTCCTGACAGGGGGGATCACTGAAGCTTTCTTT.

This sequence joins TRBV30 and TRBJ1-1; unclear D gene. CDR1 is GTSNPN, CDR2 SVGIG, per germline (reference sequence). V lost 2 bases, J lost 8 bases, and 9 bases lay in between. There are 11 residues in the CDR3. The CDR3 loop reads CAWSKALEAFF. The CDR3 nucleotides read TGTGCCTGGAGTAAGGCCCTGGAAGCTTTCTTT.

This clone was observed a handful of times. This chain joins TRBV29-1 and TRBJ1-4; TRBD1 is a possible D gene (6 bases). The CDR3 loop spans 14 amino acids. The germline V gene encodes CDR1 SQVTM and CDR2 ANQGSEA. Trimming left V 6 bases short and J 5 bases short, with 16 bases between. The CDR3 sequence: CSVAIGTQNEKLFF. Written as DNA, the CDR3 is TGCAGCGTCGCCATCGGGACACAAAATGAAAAACTGTTTTTT. Filled out from reference TRBV29-1 and TRBJ1-4, the complete variable domain reads SAVISQKPSRDICQRGTSLTIQCQVDSQVTMMFWYRQQPGQSLTLIATANQGSEATYESGFVIDKFPISRPNLTFSTLTVSNMSPEDSSIYLCSVAIGTQNEKLFFGSGTQLSVL.

The rearrangement joins TRBV7-9 to TRBJ2-6; no clear D. The CDR3 consists of 18 residues. Deletions cut 5 bases from V and 4 bases from J, with 21 bases between. Germline loops: CDR1 SEHNR, CDR2 FQNEAQ (reference sequence). The CDR3 region has the DNA TGTGCCAGCAGCAACACGCCGTTTGGGGTTTCGGGGGCCAACGTCCTGACTTTC. Its protein product is CASSNTPFGVSGANVLTF.

A few counts support this clone. This sequence joins TRBV21-1 and TRBJ2-5; the D call in the table, TRBD2, was not verified against the DNA. TRBV21-1 is shown as a pseudogene. The CDR3 is 18 residues long. The CDR3 reads CASSKAGQLSGRSKTQYF. In DNA, the CDR3 is TGTGCCAGCAGCAAAGCGGGGCAGCTCAGCGGGAGGTCAAAGACCCAGTACTTC.

This clone was counted between two and nine times. The chain has TRBV2 and TRBJ2-7; TRBD2 matches 12 bases. Germline V gives CDR1 SNHLY, CDR2 FYNNEI. The CDR3 has 14 amino acids. V lost 6 bases to trimming and J lost 11 bases; unmatched junction nucleotides: 11. CDR3 in amino acids: CASRETSGRSHEYF. In nucleotides, the CDR3 is TGTGCCAGCAGAGAGACTAGCGGGAGAAGCCACGAGTACTTC.

This clone was counted only a few times. This chain connects TRBV25-1 to TRBJ2-1; D is possibly TRBD1 (6 bases). Looked up from germline, CDR1 is MGHDK and CDR2 is SYGVNS. Trimming stripped 5 bases from V and 2 bases from J, with 13 bases between. The CDR3 runs 15 residues. The CDR3 sequence is CASSIGQGPYNEQFF. The CDR3 DNA follows: TGTGCCAGCAGTATAGGGCAGGGGCCCTACAATGAGCAGTTCTTC.